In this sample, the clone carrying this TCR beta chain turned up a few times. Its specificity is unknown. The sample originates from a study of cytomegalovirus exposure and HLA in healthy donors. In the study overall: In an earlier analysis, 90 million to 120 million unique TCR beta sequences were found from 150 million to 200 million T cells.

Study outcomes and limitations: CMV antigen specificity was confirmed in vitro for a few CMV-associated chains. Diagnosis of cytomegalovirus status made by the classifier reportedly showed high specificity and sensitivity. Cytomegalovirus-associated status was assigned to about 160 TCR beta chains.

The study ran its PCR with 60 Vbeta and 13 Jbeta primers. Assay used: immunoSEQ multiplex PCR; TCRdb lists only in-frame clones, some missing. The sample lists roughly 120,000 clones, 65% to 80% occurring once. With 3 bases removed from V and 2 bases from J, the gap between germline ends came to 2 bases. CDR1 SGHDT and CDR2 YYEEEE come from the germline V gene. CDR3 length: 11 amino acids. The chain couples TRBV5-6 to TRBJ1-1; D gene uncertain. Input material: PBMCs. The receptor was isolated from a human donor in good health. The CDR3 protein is CASSSNTEAFF. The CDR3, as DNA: TGTGCCAGCAGCTCAAACACTGAAGCTTTCTTT.